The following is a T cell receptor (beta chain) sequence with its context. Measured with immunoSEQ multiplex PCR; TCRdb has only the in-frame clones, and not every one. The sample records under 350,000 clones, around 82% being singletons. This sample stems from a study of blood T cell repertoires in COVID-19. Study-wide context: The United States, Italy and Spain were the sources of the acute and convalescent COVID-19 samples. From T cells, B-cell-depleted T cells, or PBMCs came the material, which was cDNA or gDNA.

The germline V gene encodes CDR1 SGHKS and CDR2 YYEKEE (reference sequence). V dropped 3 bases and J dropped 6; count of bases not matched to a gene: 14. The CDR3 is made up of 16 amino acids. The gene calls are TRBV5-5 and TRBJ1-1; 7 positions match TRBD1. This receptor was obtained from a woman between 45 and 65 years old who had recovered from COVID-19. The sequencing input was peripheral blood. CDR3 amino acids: CASSWTRQGIGAEAFF. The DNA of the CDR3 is TGTGCCAGCAGCTGGACCCGACAGGGAATTGGAGCTGAAGCTTTCTTT.